The rows below give T cell receptor beta chains drawn from one sample of a study of regulatory T cells in long-lasting Graves disease. One entry per CDR3 protein, called by TCRdb with MiXCR from the multiplex PCR reads. The data hold 400,000 to 650,000 distinct CDR3 sequences, with 15% to 20% observed a single time. These data were also filed under a second study, of T cells in Graves' hyperthyroidism and ophthalmopathy.

The material was peripheral blood mononuclear cells (PBMCs), obtained at new diagnosis, from a patient treated with antithyroid drugs. The receptors were sampled from a woman aged 35-65 years with Graves disease. Each CDR3 is given with its conserved first and last residue. Fields, in order: V gene, clone size, D gene, J gene, CDR3 protein, CDR3 DNA. The D gene is left open where the match is weak. A row's size may be missing; if present it is once, few, many or a size class.

TRBV5-1	many	-	TRBJ1-6	CASSDGGLSPLHF	TGCGCCAGCTCGGATGGGGGCCTTTCACCCCTCCACTTT
TRBV2	few	-	TRBJ1-3	CASTTSGNTIYF	TGTGCCAGCACGACCTCTGGAAACACCATATATTTT
TRBV7-9	many	-	TRBJ2-3	CASSLTMGTDTQYF	TGTGCCAGCAGCCTTACGATGGGCACAGATACGCAGTATTTT
TRBV15	many	-	TRBJ1-4	CATSRGTRSNEKLFF	TGTGCCACCAGCAGAGGGACGCGATCAAATGAAAAACTGTTTTTT
TRBV6-1	few	TRBD2	TRBJ2-3	CASIERGLSTDTQYF	TGTGCCAGCATAGAGCGGGGGCTTAGCACAGATACGCAGTATTTT
TRBV12-3/TRBV12-4	few	-	TRBJ1-1	CASSLNPRGEAFF	TGTGCCAGCAGTTTAAATCCCAGGGGTGAAGCTTTCTTT
TRBV29-1	many	-	TRBJ1-1	CSVAHTEAFF	TGCAGCGTTGCTCACACTGAAGCTTTCTTT
TRBV7-3	many	-	TRBJ2-7	CASSLNDGPYEQYF	TGTGCCAGCAGCTTAAACGACGGCCCCTACGAGCAGTACTTC
TRBV20-1	many	-	TRBJ2-7	CSATGTWPYEQYF	TGCAGTGCCACCGGGACGTGGCCTTACGAGCAGTACTTC
TRBV13	many	TRBD1	TRBJ2-2	CASSPLGGQGSNTGELFF	TGTGCCAGCAGCCCCCTAGGAGGACAGGGCTCGAACACCGGGGAGCTGTTTTTT
TRBV18	many	-	TRBJ2-7	CASSPLAGAGEQYF	TGTGCCAGCTCACCGTTGGCAGGGGCTGGCGAGCAGTACTTC
TRBV2	many	-	TRBJ2-6	CASSVGDSGANVLTF	TGTGCCAGCAGTGTTGGAGACTCTGGGGCCAACGTCCTGACTTTC
TRBV7-3	many	TRBD2	TRBJ2-1	CASSLKRGLGLAGDNEQFF	TGTGCCAGCAGCTTAAAGCGAGGGCTGGGACTAGCGGGGGACAATGAGCAGTTCTTC
TRBV5-1	few	-	TRBJ1-4	CASRDFTTTNEKLFF	TGCGCCAGCAGAGACTTCACCACAACTAATGAAAAACTGTTTTTT
TRBV19	-	-	TRBJ2-2	CASNVQGQNTGELFF	TGTGCCAGTAACGTTCAAGGACAGAACACCGGGGAGCTGTTTTTT
TRBV7-6	many	-	TRBJ2-1	CASSLEHYNEQFF	TGTGCCAGCAGCTTAGAACATTACAATGAGCAGTTCTTC
TRBV7-2	many	TRBD2	TRBJ2-5	CASSLGLTSGEETQYF	TGTGCCAGCAGCTTAGGGTTGACTAGCGGGGAAGAGACCCAGTACTTC
TRBV12-3/TRBV12-4	many	-	TRBJ1-6	CASSSTASNSPLHF	TGTGCCAGCAGTTCGACAGCGAGTAATTCACCCCTCCACTTT
TRBV2	few	-	TRBJ1-2	CASRLSKGDPNYGYTF	TGTGCCAGCAGGCTATCTAAAGGGGATCCTAACTATGGCTACACCTTC
TRBV6-1	many	-	TRBJ1-1	CASTRRGEGYTEAFF	TGTGCCAGCACTCGCCGGGGGGAAGGGTACACTGAAGCTTTCTTT
TRBV19	-	-	TRBJ2-5	CASSIGPGLPKYF	TGTGCCAGTAGTATTGGCCCGGGACTCCCAAAGTACTTC
TRBV29-1	-	-	TRBJ1-1	CSVEVSLNTEAFF	TGCAGCGTTGAAGTATCCTTGAACACTGAAGCTTTCTTT
TRBV3-1	many	-	TRBJ2-2	CASSQGVTSTGELFF	TGTGCCAGCAGCCAAGGGGTTACAAGCACCGGGGAGCTGTTTTTT
TRBV5-1	-	-	TRBJ2-1	CASSLKPFFGQFF	TGCGCCAGCAGCTTGAAGCCTTTTTTCGGGCAGTTCTTC
TRBV5-1	few	TRBD2	TRBJ2-7	CASSLGGDYSYSYEQYF	TGCGCCAGCAGCTTGGGGGGGGACTACTCCTACTCCTACGAGCAGTACTTC
TRBV12-3/TRBV12-4	many	-	TRBJ2-5	CASSRLQETQYF	TGTGCCAGCAGCAGACTCCAAGAGACCCAGTACTTC
TRBV3-1	many	TRBD2	TRBJ2-7	CATTSGGTHEQYF	TGTGCCACCACTAGCGGGGGGACCCACGAGCAGTACTTC
TRBV2	many	-	TRBJ1-2	CASSEAEPNYGYTF	TGTGCCAGCAGTGAAGCGGAACCGAACTATGGCTACACCTTC
TRBV10-3	-	-	TRBJ1-2	CAISESGGAGYTF	TGTGCCATCAGTGAGTCGGGGGGGGCTGGCTACACCTTC
TRBV12-3/TRBV12-4	many	TRBD2	TRBJ2-2	CASSLNGGANTGELFF	TGTGCCAGCAGTTTAAACGGGGGGGCGAACACCGGGGAGCTGTTTTTT
TRBV15	few	-	TRBJ1-1	CATSRGPDTEAFF	TGTGCCACCAGCAGAGGCCCGGACACTGAAGCTTTCTTT
TRBV7-9	many	TRBD1	TRBJ1-6	CASTGQANNSPLHF	TGTGCCAGCACGGGACAGGCTAATAATTCACCCCTCCACTTT
TRBV27	many	-	TRBJ2-3	CASSLDTTDTQYF	TGTGCCAGCAGTTTAGACACCACAGATACGCAGTATTTT
TRBV11-2	many	-	TRBJ1-2	CASSFDDRLNYGYTF	TGTGCCAGCAGCTTTGACGACAGGTTAAACTATGGCTACACCTTC
TRBV12-5	few	TRBD1	TRBJ1-4	CASGFGQADNEKLFF	TGTGCTAGTGGGTTCGGACAGGCAGATAATGAAAAACTGTTTTTT
TRBV27	-	-	TRBJ1-2	CASSSRKDSLYGYTF	TGTGCCAGCAGTTCCCGAAAAGACAGCCTCTATGGCTACACCTTC
TRBV6-1	many	-	TRBJ2-5	CASNSRETQYF	TGTGCCTCCAACTCTAGAGAGACCCAGTACTTC
TRBV4-1	-	TRBD1	TRBJ1-2	CASSQVPGQGNYGYTF	TGCGCCAGCAGCCAAGTACCCGGACAGGGTAACTATGGCTACACCTTC